The TCR beta chain under discussion was sequenced for a study of PD-1 blockade in classical Hodgkin lymphoma. The CDR3 has 15 amino acids. Between the trimmed V and J ends, which lost 4 bases and 7 bases, there was a span of 17 bases. Germline V CDR1 and CDR2: GTSNPN, SVGIG (reference sequence). Only in-frame clones appear in the TCRdb table, and some are missing; sequencing was by immunoSEQ multiplex PCR. The sample has some 12,000 clones, about 79% seen once; the top ten hold around 9.3%. On this clone itself: Its target is unknown.

Notes on the study in general: Only CD4+ TCR diversity, not CD8+, had risen significantly by C4D1. Differences between repertoires have undefined causes, possibly disease activity or prior therapy.

All trial patients relapsed after autologous stem cell transplantation. This chain links TRBV30 with TRBJ1-6, with D unresolved. The clonotype originates from a human donor with classical Hodgkin lymphoma. Sequences were derived from peripheral blood mononuclear cells (PBMCs), sampled at baseline. CDR3 nucleotide sequence: TGTGCCTGGAATGCCCAACAGACACCCAATTCACCCCTCCACTTT. Translation gives CAWNAQQTPNSPLHF.